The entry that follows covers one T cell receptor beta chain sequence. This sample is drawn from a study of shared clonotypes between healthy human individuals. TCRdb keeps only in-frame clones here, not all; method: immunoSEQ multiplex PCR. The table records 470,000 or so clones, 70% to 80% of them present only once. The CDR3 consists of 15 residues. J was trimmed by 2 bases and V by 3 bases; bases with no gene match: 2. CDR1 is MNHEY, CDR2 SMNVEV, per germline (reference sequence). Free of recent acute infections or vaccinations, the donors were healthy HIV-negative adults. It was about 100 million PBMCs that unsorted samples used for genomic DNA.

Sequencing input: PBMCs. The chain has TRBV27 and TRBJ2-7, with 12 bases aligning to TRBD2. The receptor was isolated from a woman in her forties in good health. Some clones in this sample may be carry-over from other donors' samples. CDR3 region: CASSLTSGSPYEQYF. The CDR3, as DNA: TGTGCCAGCAGTTTGACTAGCGGGAGCCCCTACGAGCAGTACTTC.